The 15 T cell receptor beta chains presented below share a single source sample, sequenced in a study of response to subunit inactivated influenza vaccine. TCRdb reprocessed the RT-PCR reads with MiXCR, giving one entry per CDR3 protein. The repertoire consists of around 190,000 distinct CDR3 sequences, with approximately 15% occurring once and the leading ten covering 26%. The source was CD8+ T cells sorted from PBMCs, collected roughly 5 days after vaccination. These receptor sequences come from a man aged 45 to 65 who received an inactivated influenza vaccine.

This clonotype has at least ten counts. The chain is built from TRBV12-3 or TRBV12-4 and TRBJ2-1, with a weak D call TRBD1 (5 bases). V was trimmed by 1 base and J by 5 bases, leaving 9 bases between them. This CDR3 is built from 14 residues. The CDR3 nucleotides are TGTGCCAGCAGTTTAGAGGGGCGGAACAATGAGCAGTTCTTC. This gives the protein CASSLEGRNNEQFF.

J is TRBJ2-3 and V is TRBV10-2; a possible D gene is TRBD2 (6 bases). Trimming removed 6 bases at V and 1 base at J, with 17 bases between. There are 16 residues in the CDR3. The germline V gene encodes CDR1 WSHSY and CDR2 SAAADI. The CDR3 is CASRDRLGSGTDTQYF. The CDR3 region has the DNA TGCGCCAGCAGGGACCGACTAGGATCTGGCACAGATACGCAGTATTTT.

As concerns this clonotype: Being one base from a much bigger clone, this may be a read error. The chain couples TRBV12-3 or TRBV12-4 to TRBJ2-2; 11 nucleotides match TRBD2. This CDR3 has 15 amino acids. For the CDR3, the DNA is TGTGCCAGCAGTTCTAGCGGGGGGTTCACCGGGGAGCCGTTTTTT. Translated, it gives CASSSSGGFTGEPFF.

This clonotype was counted a few times. The chain has TRBV10-2 and TRBJ2-1, with D perhaps matching TRBD1 or TRBD2 (5 bases each). The germline CDR1 and CDR2 sequences are WSHSY and SAAADI. The CDR3 spans 13 residues. V dropped 7 bases and J dropped 8 bases, with 15 bases sitting between them. CDR3 region: CASMGVHNHEQFF. Written as DNA, the CDR3 is TGCGCCAGCATGGGGGTCCACAACCATGAGCAGTTCTTC.

This sequence joins TRBV9 and TRBJ2-1, with D unresolved. Germline lookup yields CDR1 SGDLS and CDR2 YYNGEE. Between the trimmed V and J ends, which lost 0 bases and 5 bases, there was a span of 9 bases. There are 14 residues in the CDR3. The CDR3 is CASSVGGYDNEQFF. CDR3 in DNA: TGTGCCAGCAGCGTAGGGGGATATGACAATGAGCAGTTCTTC.

There are many counts of this clonotype. This rearrangement joins TRBV29-1 to TRBJ2-3; D might be TRBD2 (6 bases). Trimming pared 0 bases from V and 6 bases from J, leaving 13 bases between. CDR1 is SQVTM, CDR2 ANQGSEA, per germline. The CDR3 runs to 14 residues. CDR3 region: CSVEDRREDDTQYF. The CDR3 DNA reads as TGCAGCGTTGAAGATCGGAGGGAGGATGATACGCAGTATTTT.

This clonotype was observed a handful of times. The chain has TRBV7-9 and TRBJ2-2; the D call may be TRBD1 or TRBD2 (6 bases each). The CDR3 has 15 amino acids. The V gene lost 3 bases and the J gene lost 2 bases, with 10 bases spanning the gap. Germline lookup yields CDR1 SEHNR and CDR2 FQNEAQ (reference sequence). CDR3 residues: CASSFGGLNTGELFF. The CDR3 nucleotides read TGTGCCAGCAGCTTCGGGGGCCTTAACACCGGGGAGCTGTTTTTT.

This clonotype was observed a handful of times. The chain recombines TRBV6-2 or TRBV6-3 with TRBJ2-5; D remains ambiguous. Germline V gene data show CDR1 as MNHEY and CDR2 as SVGEGT. V was clipped by 6 bases and J by 1 base, with 18 bases between them. The length of the CDR3 is 16 residues. This chain's CDR3 is CASSSPRFRAQETQYF. CDR3 nucleotide sequence: TGTGCCAGCAGCTCGCCTCGGTTTAGGGCCCAAGAGACCCAGTACTTC.

This clonotype has more than one count but fewer than ten. This may be a read error: a much more frequent sequence differs by one nucleotide. The rearrangement links TRBV12-3 or TRBV12-4 to TRBJ2-7, with 10 bases lining up with TRBD1. The CDR3 length is 14 residues. J was trimmed by 2 bases and V by 6 bases; bases with no gene match: 4. CDR3 nucleotide sequence: TGTGCCAGCAGACCGGGACAGGGGACCTACGAGCAGTACTTC. Amino acid sequence: CASRPGQGTYEQYF.

This clonotype has a handful of counts. V gene TRBV7-9 combines with J gene TRBJ1-3, with D perhaps matching TRBD1 (5 bases). Germline V gene sequence: CDR1 SEHNR, CDR2 FQNEAQ (reference sequence). This CDR3 contains 14 residues. V was trimmed by 8 bases and J by 0 bases, leaving 11 bases between them. CDR3 nucleotides: TGTGCCAGCTTCGACAGTCGCTCTGGAAACACCATATATTTT. Residues: CASFDSRSGNTIYF.

The chain employs TRBV11-1 and TRBJ2-1, with a weak D call TRBD2 (6 bases). V shed 0 bases and J shed 7 bases, with 16 bases lying between them. Germline-derived CDR1 and CDR2 are SGHAT and FQDESV (reference sequence). This CDR3 has 16 residues. CDR3: CASSLARLGMSNEQFF. The CDR3, as DNA: TGTGCCAGCAGCTTAGCGCGACTAGGGATGAGTAATGAGCAGTTCTTC.

There are a few counts of this clonotype. The rearrangement uses TRBV5-1 and TRBJ1-1; D not resolved. Germline-derived CDR1 and CDR2 are SGHRS and YFSETQ. This CDR3 has 14 residues. Trimming stripped 6 bases from V and 2 bases from J, with 14 bases between. CDR3: CASNLGWGNTEAFF. In DNA, the CDR3 is TGCGCCAGCAACCTTGGTTGGGGAAACACTGAAGCTTTCTTT.

This clonotype was counted between two and nine times. The CDR3 nucleotides are TGTGCCAGCAGTTTATCCTCCCGGGCGCGAGAGACCCAGTACTTC. Amino acid sequence: CASSLSSRARETQYF. The gene calls are TRBV12-3 or TRBV12-4 and TRBJ2-5; no clear D. CDR3 size: 15 residues. V was pared by 2 bases and J by 4 bases, with 14 bases between.

This clonotype was seen a handful of times. V and J are TRBV27 and TRBJ1-2; D perhaps matches TRBD1 (5 bases). CDR1 is MNHEY, CDR2 SMNVEV, per germline (reference sequence). This CDR3 spans 15 amino acids. The V and J ends lost 5 bases and 4 bases respectively, with 17 bases between them. The CDR3 here is CASSPGTASGYGYTF. The CDR3 nucleotides are TGTGCCAGCAGTCCCGGGACGGCCTCTGGCTATGGCTACACCTTC.

This chain links TRBV28 with TRBJ1-3; weak D call: TRBD1 (5 bases). The germline V gene has CDR1 MDHEN and CDR2 SYDVKM. V lost 6 bases and J 0 bases, leaving 12 bases between the germline ends. CDR3 size: 15 residues. The CDR3 sequence: CASRTMGLSGNTIYF. CDR3 nucleotide sequence: TGTGCCAGCAGGACCATGGGACTCTCTGGAAACACCATATATTTT.